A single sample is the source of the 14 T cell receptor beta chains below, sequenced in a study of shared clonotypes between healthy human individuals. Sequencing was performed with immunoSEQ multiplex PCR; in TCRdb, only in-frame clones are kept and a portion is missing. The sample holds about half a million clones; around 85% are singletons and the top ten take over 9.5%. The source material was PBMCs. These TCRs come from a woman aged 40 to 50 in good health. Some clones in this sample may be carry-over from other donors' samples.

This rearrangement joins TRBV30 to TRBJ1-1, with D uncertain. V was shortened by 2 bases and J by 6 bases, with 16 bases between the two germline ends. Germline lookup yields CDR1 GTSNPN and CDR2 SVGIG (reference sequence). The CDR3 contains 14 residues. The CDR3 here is CAWSRAASVAEAFF. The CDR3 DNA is TGTGCCTGGAGTAGAGCTGCCTCGGTCGCTGAAGCTTTCTTT.

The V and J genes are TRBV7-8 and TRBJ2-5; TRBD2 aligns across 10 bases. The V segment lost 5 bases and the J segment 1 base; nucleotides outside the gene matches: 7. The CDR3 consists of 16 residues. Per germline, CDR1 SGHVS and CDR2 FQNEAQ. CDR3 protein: CASSRLGLAAQETQYF. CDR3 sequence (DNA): TGTGCCAGCAGCCGATTAGGACTAGCGGCCCAAGAGACCCAGTACTTC.

CDR3 protein: CASGPWDVTDTQYF. CDR3 bases: TGTGCCAGCGGGCCGTGGGACGTCACAGATACGCAGTATTTT. The chain is built from TRBV25-1 and TRBJ2-3; perhaps D is TRBD1 or TRBD2 (5 bases each). Per germline, CDR1 MGHDK and CDR2 SYGVNS. There are 14 residues in the CDR3. V was clipped by 8 bases and J by 2 bases, with 14 bases between them.

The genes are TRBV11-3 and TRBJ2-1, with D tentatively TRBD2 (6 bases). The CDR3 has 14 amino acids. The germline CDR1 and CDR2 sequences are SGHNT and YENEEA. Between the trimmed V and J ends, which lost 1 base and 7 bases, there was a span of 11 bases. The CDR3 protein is CASSLVSGGNEQFF. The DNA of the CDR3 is TGTGCCAGCAGCTTAGTCTCCGGGGGAAATGAGCAGTTCTTC.

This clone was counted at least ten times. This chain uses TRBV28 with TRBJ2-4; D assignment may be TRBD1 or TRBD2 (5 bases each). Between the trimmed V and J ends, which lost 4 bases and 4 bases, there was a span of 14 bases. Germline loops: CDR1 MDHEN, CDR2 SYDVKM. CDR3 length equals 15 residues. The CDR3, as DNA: TGTGCCAGCAGTTGGGCCCCGGGACCTAAAAACATTCAGTACTTC. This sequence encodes CASSWAPGPKNIQYF.

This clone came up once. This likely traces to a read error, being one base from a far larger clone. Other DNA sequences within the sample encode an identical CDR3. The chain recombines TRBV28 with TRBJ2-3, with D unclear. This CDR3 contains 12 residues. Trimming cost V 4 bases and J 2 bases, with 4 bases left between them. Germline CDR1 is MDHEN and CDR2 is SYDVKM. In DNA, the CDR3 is TGTGCCAGCAGTTCAAACACAGATACGCAGTATTTT. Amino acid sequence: CASSSNTDTQYF. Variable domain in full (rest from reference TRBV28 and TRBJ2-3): DVKVTQSSRYLVKRTGEKVFLECVQDMDHENMFWYRQDPGLGLRLIYFSYDVKMKEKGDIPEGYSVSREKKERFSLILESASTNQTSMYLCASSSNTDTQYFGPGTRLTVL.

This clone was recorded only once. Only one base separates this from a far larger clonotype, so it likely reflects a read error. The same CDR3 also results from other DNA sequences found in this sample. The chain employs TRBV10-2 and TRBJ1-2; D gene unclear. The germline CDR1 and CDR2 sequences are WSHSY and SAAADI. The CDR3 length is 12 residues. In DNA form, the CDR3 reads TGCGCTAGCAGTCTCTCTAACTATGGCTACACCTTC. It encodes CASSLSNYGYTF.

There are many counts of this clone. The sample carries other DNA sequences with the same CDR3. The CDR3 bases are TGTGCCAGCAGCTTGGCGGGGGGTAATGAAAAACTGTTTTTT. Protein product: CASSLAGGNEKLFF. The V and J genes are TRBV5-6 and TRBJ1-4, with D perhaps matching TRBD1 (5 bases). Germline values: CDR1 SGHDT, CDR2 YYEEEE. V dropped 0 bases and J dropped 4 bases, with 7 bases sitting between them. The CDR3 spans 14 residues. The variable domain in full, with the rest retrieved from reference TRBV5-6 and TRBJ1-4, is DAGVTQSPTHLIKTRGQQVTLRCSPKSGHDTVSWYQQALGQGPQFIFQYYEEEERQRGNFPDRFSGHQFPNYSSELNVNALLLGDSALYLCASSLAGGNEKLFFGSGTQLSVL.

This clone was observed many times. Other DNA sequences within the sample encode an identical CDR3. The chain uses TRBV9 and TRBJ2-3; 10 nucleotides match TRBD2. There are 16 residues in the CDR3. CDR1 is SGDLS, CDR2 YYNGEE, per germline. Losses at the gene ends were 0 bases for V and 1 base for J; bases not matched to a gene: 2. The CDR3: CASSVAGTSGTDTQYF. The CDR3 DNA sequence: TGTGCCAGCAGCGTAGCCGGGACTAGCGGCACAGATACGCAGTATTTT.

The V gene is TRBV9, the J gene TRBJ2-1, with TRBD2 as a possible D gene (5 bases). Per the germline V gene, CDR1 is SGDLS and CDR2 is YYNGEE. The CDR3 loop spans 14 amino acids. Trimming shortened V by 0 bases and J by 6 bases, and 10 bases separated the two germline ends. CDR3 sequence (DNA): TGTGCCAGCAGCGTAGATCTAGCAAGCAATGAGCAGTTCTTC. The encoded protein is CASSVDLASNEQFF. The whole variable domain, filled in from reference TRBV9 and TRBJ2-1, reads DSGVTQTPKHLITATGQRVTLRCSPRSGDLSVYWYQQSLDQGLQFLIQYYNGEERAKGNILERFSAQQFPDLHSELNLSSLELGDSALYFCASSVDLASNEQFFGPGTRLTVL.

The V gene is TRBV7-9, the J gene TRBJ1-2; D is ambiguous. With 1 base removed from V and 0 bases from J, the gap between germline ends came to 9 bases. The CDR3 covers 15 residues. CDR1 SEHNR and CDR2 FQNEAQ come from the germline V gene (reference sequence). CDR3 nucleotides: TGTGCCAGCAGCTTAGGGATAGGTGCTAACTATGGCTACACCTTC. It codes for CASSLGIGANYGYTF.

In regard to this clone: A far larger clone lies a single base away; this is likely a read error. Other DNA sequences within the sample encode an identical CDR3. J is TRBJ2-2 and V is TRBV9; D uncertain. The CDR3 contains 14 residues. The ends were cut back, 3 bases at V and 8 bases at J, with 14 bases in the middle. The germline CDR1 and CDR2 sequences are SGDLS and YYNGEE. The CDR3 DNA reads TGTGCCAGCAGCGCCGCCCAATCAACTGGGGAGCTGTTTTTT. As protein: CASSAAQSTGELFF.

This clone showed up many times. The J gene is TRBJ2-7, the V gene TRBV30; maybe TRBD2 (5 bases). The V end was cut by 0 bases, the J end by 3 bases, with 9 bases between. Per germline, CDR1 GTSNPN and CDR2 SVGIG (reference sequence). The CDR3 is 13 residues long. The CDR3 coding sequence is TGTGCCTGGAGTGTACTAGTGAACTACGAGCAGTACTTC. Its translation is CAWSVLVNYEQYF.

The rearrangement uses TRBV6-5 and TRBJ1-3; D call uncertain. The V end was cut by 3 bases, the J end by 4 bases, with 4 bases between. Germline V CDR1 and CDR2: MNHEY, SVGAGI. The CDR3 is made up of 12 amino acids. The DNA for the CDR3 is TGTGCCAGCAGTTATGAAGGAAACACCATATATTTT. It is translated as CASSYEGNTIYF.